Shown below are 7 T cell receptor beta chains from a single sample sequenced in a study of cytomegalovirus exposure and HLA in healthy donors. Here immunoSEQ multiplex PCR was the method, and the copy in TCRdb shows in-frame clones only, minus some. The sample holds some 98,000 clones, 87% seen once. Sequencing was carried out using PBMCs. These receptor sequences come from a man younger than 35 in good health and CMV-seropositive.

J is TRBJ1-5 and V is TRBV4-1; D might be TRBD1 (6 bases). Germline lookup yields CDR1 MGHRA and CDR2 YSYEKL. The V end was cut by 0 bases, the J end by 4 bases, with 10 bases between. The CDR3 sequence is 15 residues long. The CDR3 is CASSQDWGQNQPQHF. The CDR3 DNA is TGCGCCAGCAGCCAAGATTGGGGGCAGAATCAGCCCCAGCATTTT.

CDR3 sequence reads: CASSLEGQTGNTIYF. For the CDR3, the DNA is TGTGCCAGCAGCTTAGAAGGACAGACTGGAAACACCATATATTTT. V usage is TRBV7-9 and J usage is TRBJ1-3; possibly TRBD1 for D (6 bases). Trimming removed 1 base from V and 2 bases from J, with 9 bases in between. The germline gives CDR1 SEHNR, CDR2 FQNEAQ (reference sequence). This CDR3 contains 15 residues. The full variable domain, in which reference TRBV7-9 and TRBJ1-3 provide the parts outside the CDR3, is DTGVSQNPRHKITKRGQNVTFRCDPISEHNRLYWYRQTLGQGPEFLTYFQNEAQLEKSRLLSDRFSAERPKGSFSTLEIQRTEQGDSAMYLCASSLEGQTGNTIYFGEGSWLTVV.

This clone was found a few times. This chain links TRBV2 with TRBJ1-2; tentatively, D is TRBD1 (5 bases). The CDR3 is 13 residues long. Germline loops: CDR1 SNHLY, CDR2 FYNNEI. V gave up 2 bases and J gave up 8 bases, with 12 bases separating them. The CDR3 region has the DNA TGTGCCAGCAGTGAAATCGGGGGTGAGGGCTACACCTTC. It is translated as CASSEIGGEGYTF.

This sequence joins TRBV4-1 and TRBJ2-7, with TRBD1 identical over 7 bases. Trimming removed 0 bases from V and 2 bases from J; junction bases left unmatched: 4. This CDR3 is built from 15 residues. Germline CDR1 reads MGHRA; CDR2 reads YSYEKL. The CDR3 spells CASSQEGGRAYEQYF. CDR3 sequence (DNA): TGCGCCAGCAGCCAAGAAGGGGGCCGCGCCTACGAGCAGTACTTC.

The V and J genes are TRBV7-8 and TRBJ2-7, with TRBD1 matching 8 bases. The CDR3 sequence is 14 residues long. Germline V gene lookup returns CDR1 SGHVS and CDR2 FQNEAQ. J lost 2 bases, V lost 5 bases, and 5 bases had no gene match. CDR3 bases: TGTGCCAGCAGCCCAAGGGACAGGACCTACGAGCAGTACTTC. Protein: CASSPRDRTYEQYF.

This chain links TRBV27 with TRBJ1-2; D not certain. The V and J ends lost 6 bases and 1 base respectively, with 12 bases between them. Per germline, CDR1 MNHEY and CDR2 SMNVEV (reference sequence). The CDR3 totals 14 residues. The CDR3 loop reads CASRPLGVNYGYTF. The CDR3 DNA sequence: TGTGCCAGCAGACCTCTCGGAGTTAACTATGGCTACACCTTC.

This clone was seen a few times. The CDR3 region has the DNA TGTGCCAGCATTGGCAGGGGCCCTCGGGGAGAGAATTCACCCCTCCACTTT. Its protein is CASIGRGPRGENSPLHF. This chain connects TRBV7-8 to TRBJ1-6, with D possibly TRBD1 on 6 matching bases. CDR3 length equals 17 residues. The V gene lost 7 bases and the J gene lost 7 bases, with 23 bases spanning the gap. Germline CDR1 is SGHVS and CDR2 is FQNEAQ.